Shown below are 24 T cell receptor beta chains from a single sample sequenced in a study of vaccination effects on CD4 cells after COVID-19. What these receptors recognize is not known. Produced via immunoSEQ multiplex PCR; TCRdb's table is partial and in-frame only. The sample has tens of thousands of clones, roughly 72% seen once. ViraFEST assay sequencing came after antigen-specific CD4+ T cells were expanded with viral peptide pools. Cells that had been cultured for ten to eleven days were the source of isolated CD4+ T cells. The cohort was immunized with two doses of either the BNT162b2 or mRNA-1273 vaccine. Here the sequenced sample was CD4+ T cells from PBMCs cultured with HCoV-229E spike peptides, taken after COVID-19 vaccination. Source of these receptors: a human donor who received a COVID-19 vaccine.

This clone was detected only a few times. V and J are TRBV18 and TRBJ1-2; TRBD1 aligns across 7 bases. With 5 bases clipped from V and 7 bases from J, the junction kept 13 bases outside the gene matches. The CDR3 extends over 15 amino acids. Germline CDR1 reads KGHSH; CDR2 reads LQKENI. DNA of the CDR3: TGTGCCAGCTCAGAATCAGGGGGGCCTTCGATTGGCTACACCTTC. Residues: CASSESGGPSIGYTF.

The CDR3 sequence is CASSPKRASYNEQFF. DNA of the CDR3: TGTGCCAGCAGCCCTAAGCGGGCCTCCTACAATGAGCAGTTCTTC. V gene TRBV7-3 combines with J gene TRBJ2-1, with D perhaps TRBD2 (6 bases). V was shortened by 5 bases and J by 0 bases, with 11 bases between the two germline ends. This CDR3 is 15 amino acids long. Germline CDR1 and CDR2: SGHTA and FQGTGA.

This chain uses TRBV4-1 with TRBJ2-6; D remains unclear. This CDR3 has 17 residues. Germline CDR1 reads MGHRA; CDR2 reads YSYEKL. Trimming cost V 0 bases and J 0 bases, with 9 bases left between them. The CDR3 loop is CASSQEFVVSGANVLTF. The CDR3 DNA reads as TGCGCCAGCAGCCAAGAATTCGTGGTCTCTGGGGCCAACGTCCTGACTTTC.

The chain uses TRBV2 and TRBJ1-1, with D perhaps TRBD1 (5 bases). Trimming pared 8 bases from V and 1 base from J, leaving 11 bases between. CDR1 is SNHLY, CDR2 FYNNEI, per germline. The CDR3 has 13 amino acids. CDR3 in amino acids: CASYYRSNTEAFF. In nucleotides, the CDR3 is TGTGCCAGCTATTACAGGTCGAACACTGAAGCTTTCTTT. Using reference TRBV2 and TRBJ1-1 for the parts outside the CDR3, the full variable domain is EPEVTQTPSHQVTQMGQEVILRCVPISNHLYFYWYRQILGQKVEFLVSFYNNEISEKSEIFDDQFSVERPDGSNFTLKIRSTKLEDSAMYFCASYYRSNTEAFFGQGTRLTVV.

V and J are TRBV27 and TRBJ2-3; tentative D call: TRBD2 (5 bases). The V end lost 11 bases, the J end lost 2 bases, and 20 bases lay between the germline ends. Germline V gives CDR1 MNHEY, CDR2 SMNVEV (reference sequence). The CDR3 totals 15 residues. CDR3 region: CAGAVEDFPTDTQYF. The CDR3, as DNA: TGTGCCGGAGCGGTAGAGGACTTTCCCACAGATACGCAGTATTTT.

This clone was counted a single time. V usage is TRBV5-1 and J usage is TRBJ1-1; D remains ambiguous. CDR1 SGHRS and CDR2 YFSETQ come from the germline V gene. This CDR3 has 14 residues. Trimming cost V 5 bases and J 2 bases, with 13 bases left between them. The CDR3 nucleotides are TGCGCCAGCAGGGCCCGGGAATATAACACTGAAGCTTTCTTT. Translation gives CASRAREYNTEAFF.

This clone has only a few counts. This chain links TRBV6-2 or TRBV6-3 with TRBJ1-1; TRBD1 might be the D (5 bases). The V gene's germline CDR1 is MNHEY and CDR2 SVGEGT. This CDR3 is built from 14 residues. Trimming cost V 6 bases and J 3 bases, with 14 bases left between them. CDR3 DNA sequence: TGTGCCAGCAGCTCGGGACGCCGGCACACTGAAGCTTTCTTT. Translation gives CASSSGRRHTEAFF.

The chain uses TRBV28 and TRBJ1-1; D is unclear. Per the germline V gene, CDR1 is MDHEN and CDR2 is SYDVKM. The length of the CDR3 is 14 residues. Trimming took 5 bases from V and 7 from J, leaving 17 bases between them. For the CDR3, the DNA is TGTGCCAGCAGTCTGGGGAGAGCAGCCGATGAAGCTTTCTTT. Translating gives CASSLGRAADEAFF.

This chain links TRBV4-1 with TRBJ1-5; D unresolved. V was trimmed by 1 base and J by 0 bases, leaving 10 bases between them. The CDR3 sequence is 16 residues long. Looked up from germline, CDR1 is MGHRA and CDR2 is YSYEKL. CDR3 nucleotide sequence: TGCGCCAGCAGCCAAGTTCCCGGGCGTAGCAATCAGCCCCAGCATTTT. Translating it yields CASSQVPGRSNQPQHF.

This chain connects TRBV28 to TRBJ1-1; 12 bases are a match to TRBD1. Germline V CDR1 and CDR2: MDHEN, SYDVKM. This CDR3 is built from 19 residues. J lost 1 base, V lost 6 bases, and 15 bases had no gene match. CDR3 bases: TGTGCCAGCAGCCGAACGTCCGGGACAGGGGGCAGTAGGAACACTGAAGCTTTCTTT. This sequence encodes CASSRTSGTGGSRNTEAFF.

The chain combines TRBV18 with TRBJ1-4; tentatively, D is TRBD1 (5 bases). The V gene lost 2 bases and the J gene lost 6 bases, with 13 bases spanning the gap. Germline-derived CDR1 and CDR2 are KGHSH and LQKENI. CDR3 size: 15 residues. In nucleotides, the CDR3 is TGTGCCAGCTCACCAACGGGTCTAGGGGATGAAAAACTGTTTTTT. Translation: CASSPTGLGDEKLFF.

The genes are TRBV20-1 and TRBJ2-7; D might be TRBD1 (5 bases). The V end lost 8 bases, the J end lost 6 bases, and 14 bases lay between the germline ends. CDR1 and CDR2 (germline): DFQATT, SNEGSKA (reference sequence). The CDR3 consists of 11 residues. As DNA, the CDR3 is TGCAGTCCCAAGGGGCGGAGCGAGCAGTACGTC. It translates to CSPKGRSEQYV.

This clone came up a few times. CDR3 DNA sequence: TGTGCCACCAGACCGGGACAGGGCATGCTCTCTGGAAACACCATATATTTT. Its protein product is CATRPGQGMLSGNTIYF. This sequence joins TRBV2 and TRBJ1-3; 9 bases are a match to TRBD1. The CDR3 has 17 residues. The germline V gene encodes CDR1 SNHLY and CDR2 FYNNEI. J lost 0 bases, V lost 10 bases, and 13 bases had no gene match.

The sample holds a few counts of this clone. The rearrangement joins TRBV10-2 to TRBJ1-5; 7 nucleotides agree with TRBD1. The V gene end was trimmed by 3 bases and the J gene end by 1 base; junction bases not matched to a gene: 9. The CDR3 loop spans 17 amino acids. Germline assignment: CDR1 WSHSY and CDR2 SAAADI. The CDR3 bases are TGCGCCAGCAGTGATCTTCTCCGGGACAGCAGCAATCAGCCCCAGCATTTT. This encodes CASSDLLRDSSNQPQHF.

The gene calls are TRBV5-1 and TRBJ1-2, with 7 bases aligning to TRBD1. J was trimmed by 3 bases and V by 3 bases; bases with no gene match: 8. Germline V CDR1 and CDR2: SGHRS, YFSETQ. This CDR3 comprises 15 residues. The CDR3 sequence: CASSWASGQYYGYTF. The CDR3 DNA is TGCGCCAGCAGCTGGGCGTCGGGACAGTACTATGGCTACACCTTC.

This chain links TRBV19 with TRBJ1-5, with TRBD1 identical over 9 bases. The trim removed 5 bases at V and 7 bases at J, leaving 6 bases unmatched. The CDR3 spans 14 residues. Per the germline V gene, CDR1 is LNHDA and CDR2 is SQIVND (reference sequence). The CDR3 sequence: CASSLTGGGQPQHF. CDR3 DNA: TGTGCCAGTAGTCTAACAGGGGGCGGGCAGCCCCAGCATTTT.

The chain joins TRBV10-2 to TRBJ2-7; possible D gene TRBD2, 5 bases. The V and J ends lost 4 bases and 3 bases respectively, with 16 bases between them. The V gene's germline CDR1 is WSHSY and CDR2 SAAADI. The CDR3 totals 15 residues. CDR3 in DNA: TGCGCCAGCAGTGGTCGGGATAACATCGGCTACGAGCAGTACGTC. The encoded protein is CASSGRDNIGYEQYV.

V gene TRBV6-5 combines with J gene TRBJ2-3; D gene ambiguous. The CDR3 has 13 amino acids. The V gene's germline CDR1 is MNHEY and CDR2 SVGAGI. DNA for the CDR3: TGTGCGATACGAAGTACTAGCACAGATACGCAGTATTTT. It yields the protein CAIRSTSTDTQYF.

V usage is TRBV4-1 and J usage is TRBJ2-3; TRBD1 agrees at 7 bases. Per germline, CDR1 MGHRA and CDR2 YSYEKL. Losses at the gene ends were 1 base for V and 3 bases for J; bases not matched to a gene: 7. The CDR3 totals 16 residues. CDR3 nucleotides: TGCGCCAGCAGCCAAGTATCCACAGGGGATACAGATACGCAGTATTTT. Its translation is CASSQVSTGDTDTQYF.

CDR3 loop: CASSVRGTYEQYV. The CDR3 nucleotides are TGTGCCAGCAGTGTTCGGGGGACGTACGAGCAGTACGTC. The chain has TRBV2 and TRBJ2-7, with D possibly matching TRBD2 (6 bases). Per the germline V gene, CDR1 is SNHLY and CDR2 is FYNNEI. The CDR3 consists of 13 residues. Trimming pared 4 bases from V and 4 bases from J, leaving 11 bases between.

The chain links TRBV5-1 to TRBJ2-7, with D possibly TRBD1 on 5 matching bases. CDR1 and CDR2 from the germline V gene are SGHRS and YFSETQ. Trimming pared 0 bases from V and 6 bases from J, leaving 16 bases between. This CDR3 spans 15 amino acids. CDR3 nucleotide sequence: TGCGCCAGCAGCTTGGCCGAAGGGGCTTTCTGCGAGCAGTACGTC. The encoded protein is CASSLAEGAFCEQYV.

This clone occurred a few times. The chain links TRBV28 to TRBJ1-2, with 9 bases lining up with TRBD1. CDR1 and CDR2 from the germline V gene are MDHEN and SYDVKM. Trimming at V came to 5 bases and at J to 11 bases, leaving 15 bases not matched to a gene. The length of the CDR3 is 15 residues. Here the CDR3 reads CASSTSAGTGIGYTF. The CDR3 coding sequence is TGTGCCAGCAGTACCTCAGCCGGGACAGGGATCGGGTACACCTTC.

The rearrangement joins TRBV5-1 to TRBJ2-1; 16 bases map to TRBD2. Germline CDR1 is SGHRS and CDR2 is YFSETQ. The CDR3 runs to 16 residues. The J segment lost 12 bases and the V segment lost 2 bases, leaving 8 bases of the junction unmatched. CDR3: CASSFTGTSGGEGQFF. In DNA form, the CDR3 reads TGCGCCAGCAGCTTCACTGGGACTAGCGGGGGGGAGGGGCAGTTCTTC. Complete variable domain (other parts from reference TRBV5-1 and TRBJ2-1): KAGVTQTPRYLIKTRGQQVTLSCSPISGHRSVSWYQQTPGQGLQFLFEYFSETQRNKGNFPGRFSGRQFSNSRSEMNVSTLELGDSALYLCASSFTGTSGGEGQFFGPGTRLTVL.

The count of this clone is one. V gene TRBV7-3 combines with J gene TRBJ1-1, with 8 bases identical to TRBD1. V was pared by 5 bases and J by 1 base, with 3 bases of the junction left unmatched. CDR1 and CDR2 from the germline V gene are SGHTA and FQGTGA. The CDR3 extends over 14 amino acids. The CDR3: CASSLDRENTEAFF. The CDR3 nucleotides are TGTGCCAGCAGCCTGGACAGGGAGAACACTGAAGCTTTCTTT.